These 18 T cell receptor beta chains were sequenced from one sample in a study of early T cells in non-severe SARS-CoV-2 infection. MiXCR, applied by TCRdb to the 5' RACE reads, yields one record per CDR3 protein. The repertoire consists of tens of thousands of distinct CDR3 sequences, with over 10% occurring once and the leading ten covering 4% to 6%. Source material: whole blood. The receptors derive from an adult who was a healthcare worker with PCR-confirmed SARS-CoV-2 infection or an uninfected control (not recorded which).

This clonotype showed up just a few times. The chain couples TRBV20-1 to TRBJ2-7; TRBD1 is a possible D gene (5 bases). The CDR3 has 12 residues. Germline CDR1 reads DFQATT; CDR2 reads SNEGSKA (reference sequence). The V end lost 6 bases, the J end lost 0 bases, and 9 bases lay between the germline ends. The CDR3 DNA reads as TGCAGTGCCACGGACACCTCCTACGAGCAGTACTTC. Its protein is CSATDTSYEQYF.

The chain links TRBV21-1 to TRBJ2-1; the table names TRBD1, a call not compared with the DNA. TRBV21-1 is shown as a pseudogene. CDR3 size: 15 residues. In DNA, the CDR3 is TGTGCCAGCGCGAATGGGGGGTTGGTTTACAATGAGCAGTTCTTC. This encodes CASANGGLVYNEQFF.

This rearrangement joins TRBV20-1 to TRBJ2-1; D not certain. Per the germline V gene, CDR1 is DFQATT and CDR2 is SNEGSKA (reference sequence). The CDR3 consists of 17 residues. Trimming shortened V by 2 bases and J by 8 bases, and 25 bases separated the two germline ends. The CDR3 loop is CSARLLARGVAVDEQFF. The CDR3 DNA is TGCAGTGCTAGATTGTTAGCTCGTGGTGTTGCCGTCGATGAGCAGTTCTTC.

This clonotype was counted at least ten times. The CDR3 loop is CAISESRDSPGENYGYTF. The CDR3 DNA sequence: TGTGCCATCAGTGAGTCCAGAGATTCCCCGGGTGAAAACTATGGCTACACCTTC. This chain links TRBV10-3 with TRBJ1-2; D is unresolved. CDR3 length: 18 amino acids. CDR1 ENHRY and CDR2 SYGVKD come from the germline V gene. Trimming left V 0 bases short and J 2 bases short, with 19 bases between.

This clonotype was detected ten times or more. V is TRBV11-2 and J is TRBJ2-7, with D hard to call. Trimming pared 0 bases from V and 5 bases from J, leaving 5 bases between. Germline-derived CDR1 and CDR2 are SGHAT and FQNNGV. The CDR3 length is 12 residues. CDR3 amino acids: CASSLEGNEQYF. In DNA, the CDR3 is TGTGCCAGCAGCTTAGAGGGGAACGAGCAGTACTTC. Full variable domain (remainder filled in from reference TRBV11-2 and TRBJ2-7): EAGVAQSPRYKIIEKRQSVAFWCNPISGHATLYWYQQILGQGPKLLIQFQNNGVVDDSQLPKDRFSAERLKGVDSTLKIQPAKLEDSAVYLCASSLEGNEQYFGPGTRLTVT.

The chain combines TRBV5-1 with TRBJ1-2, with 8 bases matching TRBD1. There are 14 residues in the CDR3. Germline CDR1 reads SGHRS; CDR2 reads YFSETQ. With 2 bases clipped from V and 4 bases from J, the junction kept 4 bases outside the gene matches. Here the CDR3 DNA reads TGCGCCAGCAGCTTTCTACAGGGGGGCTATGGCTACACCTTC. Amino acid sequence: CASSFLQGGYGYTF.

The chain recombines TRBV27 with TRBJ1-2; D call uncertain. The CDR3 contains 16 residues. The ends were cut back, 3 bases at V and 1 base at J, with 15 bases in the middle. In germline, CDR1 is MNHEY, CDR2 SMNVEV (reference sequence). The CDR3 reads CASSFLPAVDNYGYTF. The CDR3 bases are TGTGCCAGCAGTTTTCTCCCTGCGGTGGATAACTATGGCTACACCTTC.

The chain is built from TRBV14 and TRBJ2-7; no firm D call. Trimming cost V 3 bases and J 5 bases, with 5 bases left between them. Germline CDR1 SGHDN, CDR2 FVKESK. CDR3 length equals 11 residues. CDR3 coding DNA: TGTGCCAGCAGCCATTACGACGAGCAGTACTTC. This translates into CASSHYDEQYF.

This clonotype was seen repeatedly, ten times or more. The DNA for the CDR3 is TGTGCCAGCAGAGCCATTCCGACAGGGGTCGAAGGGACCCAGTACTTC. It specifies CASRAIPTGVEGTQYF. The V call is TRBV6-1, the J call TRBJ2-5, with 8 nucleotides matching TRBD1. The CDR3 is made up of 16 amino acids. In germline, CDR1 is MNHNS, CDR2 SASEGT. V was clipped by 6 bases and J by 7 bases; unmatched bases: 16.

This clonotype was detected many times. This chain links TRBV2 with TRBJ2-1; perhaps TRBD1 as D (6 bases). This CDR3 contains 14 residues. V shed 2 bases and J shed 10 bases, with 15 bases lying between them. CDR1 is SNHLY, CDR2 FYNNEI, per germline. CDR3 DNA: TGTGCCAGCAGTGAATTAGGGGGAAGTGGGGAGCAGTTCTTC. It specifies CASSELGGSGEQFF.

This clonotype was counted ten times or more. The chain uses TRBV15 and TRBJ2-7, with a tentative D call TRBD2 (5 bases). Germline CDR1 reads LNHNV; CDR2 reads YYDKDF (reference sequence). V was cut by 0 bases and J by 3 bases, with 12 bases left in between. This CDR3 is built from 15 residues. CDR3 amino acids: CATSRDRGAYYEQYF. CDR3 in DNA: TGTGCCACCAGCAGAGATCGGGGAGCCTACTACGAGCAGTACTTC.

There are many counts of this clonotype. The chain has TRBV27 and TRBJ2-5, with 7 bases lining up with TRBD2. CDR3 length: 15 residues. The V segment lost 3 bases and the J segment 5 bases; nucleotides outside the gene matches: 9. Germline CDR1 is MNHEY and CDR2 is SMNVEV (reference sequence). CDR3 coding DNA: TGTGCCAGCAGTTTCGGTACGGGGGGTTATGAGACCCAGTACTTC. Its translation is CASSFGTGGYETQYF.

Ten or more counts support this clonotype. The rearrangement joins TRBV7-2 to TRBJ2-5, with 10 positions matching TRBD2. Unmatched junction bases numbered 3, after V lost 1 base and J lost 1 base. Germline V CDR1 and CDR2: SGHTA, FQGNSA. The CDR3 is 16 amino acids. The chain's CDR3 is CASSLGLAGAQETQYF. The CDR3 region has the DNA TGTGCCAGCAGCTTAGGGCTAGCGGGAGCCCAAGAGACCCAGTACTTC. The variable domain in full, with the rest retrieved from reference TRBV7-2 and TRBJ2-5, is GAGVSQSPSNKVTEKGKDVELRCDPISGHTALYWYRQSLGQGLEFLIYFQGNSAPDKSGLPSDRFSAERTGGSVSTLTIQRTQQEDSAVYLCASSLGLAGAQETQYFGPGTRLLVL.

The chain joins TRBV18 to TRBJ2-6; D not resolved. This CDR3 is built from 15 residues. V lost 6 bases, J lost 0 bases, and 9 bases lay in between. Germline V gene data show CDR1 as KGHSH and CDR2 as LQKENI. The CDR3 sequence is CASSPDISGANVLTF. For the CDR3, the DNA is TGTGCCAGCTCGCCTGACATCTCTGGGGCCAACGTCCTGACTTTC.

On this clonotype: This could be a read error, since a much larger clone is one nucleotide away. V usage is TRBV20-1 and J usage is TRBJ2-1; tentative D call: TRBD2 (5 bases). The CDR3 covers 14 residues. The germline V gene encodes CDR1 DFQATT and CDR2 SNEGSKA (reference sequence). The CDR3 is CSTRDRRANNEQFF. DNA of the CDR3: TGCAGTACTAGAGACCGTAGGGCCAACAATGAGCAGTTCTTC.

This sequence joins TRBV20-1 and TRBJ1-1, with D tentatively TRBD1 (5 bases). The germline V gene has CDR1 DFQATT and CDR2 SNEGSKA (reference sequence). V was cut by 1 base and J by 7 bases, with 10 bases left in between. The CDR3 loop spans 12 amino acids. CDR3 protein: CSARGRVREAFF. For the CDR3, the DNA is TGCAGTGCTAGAGGCAGGGTACGTGAAGCTTTCTTT.

The J gene is TRBJ1-6, the V gene TRBV7-9, with TRBD1 matching 7 bases. V shed 6 bases, J shed 4 bases, and the junction held 9 bases outside the gene matches. The CDR3 covers 16 residues. Germline V gene sequence: CDR1 SEHNR, CDR2 FQNEAQ (reference sequence). DNA of the CDR3: TGTGCCAGCAGGCCCCAGCAGGGGGGATATAATTCACCCCTCCACTTT. The encoded protein is CASRPQQGGYNSPLHF.

This clonotype was seen only a few times. This chain joins TRBV6-6 and TRBJ2-7; TRBD2 agrees at 7 bases. With 10 bases clipped from V and 3 bases from J, the junction kept 12 bases outside the gene matches. The CDR3 is 14 amino acids. Germline CDR1 and CDR2: MNHNY and SVGAGI (reference sequence). The CDR3 coding sequence is TGTGCCATCGGGGGGACTGCCGGGTTCTACGAGCAGTACTTC. Protein sequence: CAIGGTAGFYEQYF.